This T cell receptor (beta chain) was sequenced during a study of blood T cell repertoires in COVID-19. The CDR3 totals 14 residues. Germline CDR1 reads SEHNR; CDR2 reads FQNEAQ (reference sequence). V was shortened by 4 bases and J by 6 bases, with 15 bases between the two germline ends. The table came from immunoSEQ multiplex PCR; TCRdb's copy has only in-frame clones and leaves some out. The table lists about 140,000 clones, almost 90% of them singletons. J is TRBJ1-2 and V is TRBV7-9, with D possibly being TRBD1 (5 bases). Input material: peripheral blood. The clonotype originates from a man aged 45-65 years with active or convalescent COVID-19. CDR3 in amino acids: CASSSWGRAHGYTF. The CDR3 nucleotides are TGTGCCAGCAGCTCCTGGGGGAGGGCCCATGGCTACACCTTC.